This T cell receptor beta chain is from a study of beta chain features in type 1 diabetes (dated 2018 in TCRdb). Notes on the research overall: Mean age, gender distribution, total cell number and subset yield did not differ between patients and healthy donors. The study compared TCRB repertoires of sorted circulating CD4+ T cell subsets between recently diagnosed type 1 diabetes patients and matched healthy donors. Whereas all 28 donors provided naive and central memory subsets, regulatory and stem cell-like memory subsets were isolated from just 8 patients and roughly 8 healthy donors. Across all samples, some 99 million sorted cells were examined, and cell number per subset correlated strongly with RNA yield. Study-wide conclusions, independent of this receptor: Because cDNA was sequenced instead of genomic DNA, highly expressing activated cells could be over-represented, though the groups showed no difference in activation or CD3 levels. In all four CD4+ subsets, TCRB CDR3 length was moderately but significantly shorter in type 1 diabetes patients. Naive, central memory and regulatory TCRB repertoires appeared more similar among patients than among healthy donors. PCR may preferentially amplify shorter templates, but because patient and control samples were amplified and corrected together, any resulting skew would affect both groups equally. Because the HLA sub-analyses included only small numbers of individuals, any influence of HLA type on TCRB rearrangement was left unresolved. At VDJ recombination sites, type 1 diabetes patients had fewer insertions and more deleted nucleotides, which implies abnormalities in thymic rearrangement.

The entire amount of isolated RNA was reverse transcribed using the High Capacity cDNA Reverse Transcription Kit, so the sequenced TCRB transcripts were expressed ones. Naive, central memory and regulatory T cell samples underwent deep immunoSEQ sequencing, averaging roughly 3.5 million total reads per sample. Sorted cells were lysed in RLT buffer, and RNA was extracted using DNase-treated RNeasy Micro or Mini kits according to cell number. To prevent cross-contamination, every cell subset was processed on its own, while patient and healthy donor samples were processed together. TCRB sequences were amplified from cDNA with the immunoSEQ multiplex PCR, producing 87-bp fragments spanning the CDR3 region. Amplicons were sequenced on the Illumina HiSeq platform. On the study's bioinformatics: PCR bias was computationally corrected using synthetic template baselines, reads within Hamming distance 2 were collapsed, and singletons that could not be merged were discarded. By aligning reads against IMGT, V, D and J genes, CDR3 length, and insertions or deletions at six rearrangement sites were assigned. Clonotype counts were normalized to sorted cell number within each subset before computing true diversity and Gini coefficients with the tcR R package. The overlap coefficient, calculated on TCRB nucleotide sequences, was used to quantify repertoire sharing. Out-of-frame TCRB sequences from naive cells were analyzed to stand in for the pre-selection repertoire. The immuneACCESS repertoire file appears here via TCRdb, limited to in-frame rearrangements. These files lack a portion of the clones; in checked studies, under half of the deficit traces to unresolved V genes, and the cause of the others is not known. For V, J and clone size, that table is used; D and trimming come from the DNA. Present in this sample are around 690,000 clones, roughly 12% of which were seen just once. The ten largest clonotypes hold 0.09% to 0.15% of the sample.

Each donor gave one peripheral blood draw, approximately 100 mL on average, collected into heparinised tubes. Using a panel that included CD45RO, CCR7, CD25, CD127, CD95 and CD27, naive, central memory, regulatory and stem cell-like memory CD4+ T cells were sorted on a BD FACSAria II. A purity above 98% was achieved for all sorted populations. PBMCs were separated immediately by Lymphoprep density gradient centrifugation and were stained directly, without being cultured. Samples were stained and sorted in pairs, with one healthy donor and one patient per experiment, so that batch effects were minimized. The CDR3 starts with the cysteine, ends with the phenylalanine, and has 13 residues. Only the CDR3 part of the read is kept: 39 bases, read in frame from the first base. The germline V gene provides CDR1 SGHTA and CDR2 FQGNSA. Compared with germline, V lacks 5 bases and J lacks 5 bases; bases without a gene match: 2.

A remark on this clone: The antigen it binds to is not known. There are no base qualities to consult, and no much larger clone falls within one base.

The clonotype comes from a man aged 30 to 45 with type 1 diabetes. The V gene is TRBV7-2 and the J gene is TRBJ2-4, with 8 bases matching TRBD2. The sample consisted of naive CD4+ T cells from blood. The cell subset or site label here, explained by the study, means: true naive CD4+ T cells. The DNA sequence follows: TGTGCCAGCAGCGGGACTAGAGAAAACATTCAGTACTTC. Translated, it reads CASSGTRENIQYF. Outside the CDR3, residues come from the reference TRBV7-2 and TRBJ2-4 proteins, so the full variable domain is: GAGVSQSPSNKVTEKGKDVELRCDPISGHTALYWYRQSLGQGLEFLIYFQGNSAPDKSGLPSDRFSAERTGGSVSTLTIQRTQQEDSAVYLCASSGTRENIQYFGAGTRLSVL.